This TCR beta chain is drawn from a study of siplizumab effects on memory and regulatory T cells. The study, taken as a whole, reports: It was not possible to assign a naive or memory phenotype to roughly 75-97% of proliferating CD4+ or CD8+ clones. Alloreactive clones mapping to unstimulated subsets formed only a minor fraction. Naive T cells seemed more diverse than memory cells; they also seemed major alloresponse contributors.

CDR1 MNHEY and CDR2 SVGAGI come from the germline V gene. V was shortened by 6 bases and J by 3 bases, with 6 bases between the two germline ends. The CDR3 loop spans 11 amino acids. This table comes from immunoSEQ multiplex PCR, and its TCRdb copy is limited to in-frame clones, with some not included. The sample has approximately 100,000 clones; 90% to 95% are singletons. Turning to this clone: Its antigen is still unknown.

The chain employs TRBV6-5 and TRBJ2-7; D not resolved. This sequence originates from a human donor in good health. The sequenced sample was Tregs sorted from blood. The CDR3 bases are TGTGCCAGCAGAAAGGGCTACGAGCAGTACTTC. Translated: CASRKGYEQYF.